The T cell receptor (beta chain) under discussion was sequenced for a study of OX40 agonist ivuxolimab in advanced cancers. Study-level information: Participants could have had prior anti-PD-1, anti-PD-L1 or anti-CTLA-4 therapy, and about 40% had some. One patient with hepatocellular carcinoma and two with cutaneous melanoma, three in all, had partial responses. Study findings and constraints: At 0.1 to 3.0 mg/kg and by week 6, clonal expansion occurred in CD4+ and CD8+ blood T cells.

Germline loops: CDR1 SGHRS, CDR2 YFSETQ. V dropped 0 bases and J dropped 7; count of bases not matched to a gene: 2. CDR3 length equals 13 residues. Concerning this clone itself: As yet, its antigen is unknown.

TCRdb's table, derived via immunoSEQ multiplex PCR, lists solely in-frame clones and lacks some. This table holds about 73,000 clones, roughly four fifths found once. The clonotype comes from an adult with an advanced solid tumor such as melanoma, head and neck, liver or kidney cancer. V usage is TRBV5-1 and J usage is TRBJ1-1, with TRBD1 identical over 8 bases. The material sequenced was CD4+ or CD8+ T cells sorted from blood, taken in a trial of the OX40 agonist ivuxolimab. CDR3 sequence reads: CASSLDRGGEAFF. The CDR3 bases are TGCGCCAGCAGCTTGGACAGGGGGGGTGAAGCTTTCTTT.